The 21 T cell receptor beta chains below come from one sample, sequenced in a study of cytomegalovirus exposure and HLA in healthy donors. Method: immunoSEQ multiplex PCR; TCRdb's copy keeps in-frame clones and lacks some. There are over 200,000 clones in the sample; roughly 84% occur only once, and roughly 2% lies in the top ten. Sequencing was done on a sample of PBMCs. The receptor set was obtained from a woman younger than 30 in good health and CMV-seropositive.

The gene calls are TRBV5-1 and TRBJ1-5, with D uncertain. Germline V gives CDR1 SGHRS, CDR2 YFSETQ. V lost 1 base, J lost 4 bases, and 6 bases lay in between. The CDR3 has 13 residues. The chain's CDR3 is CASSLRGNQPQHF. DNA of the CDR3: TGCGCCAGCAGCTTGCGGGGAAATCAGCCCCAGCATTTT.

The chain employs TRBV18 and TRBJ1-5; 7 nucleotides agree with TRBD1. J lost 6 bases, V lost 2 bases, and 10 bases had no gene match. Germline CDR1 reads KGHSH; CDR2 reads LQKENI. This CDR3 comprises 16 residues. The CDR3 is CASSPNPTGMSQPQHF. CDR3 bases: TGTGCCAGCTCACCAAATCCGACAGGGATGAGTCAGCCCCAGCATTTT.

The V call is TRBV4-1, the J call TRBJ1-1; TRBD1 aligns across 9 bases. CDR1 and CDR2 (germline): MGHRA, YSYEKL. This CDR3 has 17 residues. V was clipped by 0 bases and J by 1 base; unmatched bases: 6. For the CDR3, the DNA is TGCGCCAGCAGCCAAGATGCGGGACAGGGTACGAACACTGAAGCTTTCTTT. This gives the protein CASSQDAGQGTNTEAFF.

This chain joins TRBV2 and TRBJ2-5, with D perhaps matching TRBD2 (7 bases). Germline V CDR1 and CDR2: SNHLY, FYNNEI. This CDR3 has 19 residues. V was cut by 7 bases and J by 1 base, with 28 bases left in between. The CDR3 nucleotides read TGTGCCAGCACCCGAAGGGGGGGACCTAGGGGCCTGTCCCAAGAGACCCAGTACTTC. This gives the protein CASTRRGGPRGLSQETQYF.

This rearrangement joins TRBV6-6 to TRBJ1-1, with D unclear. With 6 bases removed from V and 3 bases from J, the gap between germline ends came to 11 bases. CDR3 length: 13 residues. CDR1 and CDR2 (germline): MNHNY, SVGAGI (reference sequence). This chain's CDR3 is CASRPPGYTEAFF. The CDR3 DNA sequence: TGTGCCAGCAGGCCGCCGGGTTACACTGAAGCTTTCTTT.

V is TRBV5-1 and J is TRBJ1-4; D call uncertain. The CDR3 runs 18 residues. Germline V gene lookup returns CDR1 SGHRS and CDR2 YFSETQ. V was shortened by 2 bases and J by 0 bases, with 17 bases between the two germline ends. In nucleotides, the CDR3 is TGCGCCAGCAGCTTAAACCCGAGGCTTACTGCAACTAATGAAAAACTGTTTTTT. This gives the protein CASSLNPRLTATNEKLFF.

V usage is TRBV27 and J usage is TRBJ1-2, with D perhaps TRBD1 (5 bases). The CDR3 is 13 residues long. CDR1 is MNHEY and CDR2 is SMNVEV in the germline V gene (reference sequence). The ends were cut back, 3 bases at V and 8 bases at J, with 13 bases in the middle. The CDR3 DNA follows: TGTGCCAGCAGTTTCGGGGGGGTCCGGGGCTACACCTTC. Translated: CASSFGGVRGYTF.

This chain joins TRBV10-3 and TRBJ2-3; the match to TRBD1 covers 8 bases. The CDR3 extends over 14 amino acids. In germline, CDR1 is ENHRY, CDR2 SYGVKD. The V segment lost 5 bases and the J segment 2 bases; nucleotides outside the gene matches: 3. The CDR3 nucleotides read TGTGCCATCAGTCCGGGACAGGTCACAGATACGCAGTATTTT. Protein product: CAISPGQVTDTQYF.

The chain is built from TRBV7-6 and TRBJ2-1; 9 bases align to TRBD2. V trimming: 3 bases; J trimming: 2 bases; junction bases outside the gene matches: 2. The germline V gene encodes CDR1 SGHVS and CDR2 FNYEAQ. The length of the CDR3 is 15 residues. The CDR3 reads CASSLTSGTYNEQFF. The CDR3 DNA follows: TGTGCCAGCAGCTTGACTAGCGGTACCTACAATGAGCAGTTCTTC. The full variable domain, with the rest looked up from reference TRBV7-6 and TRBJ2-1, is GAGVSQSPRYKVTKRGQDVALRCDPISGHVSLYWYRQALGQGPEFLTYFNYEAQQDKSGLPNDRFSAERPEGSISTLTIQRTEQRDSAMYRCASSLTSGTYNEQFFGPGTRLTVL.

This chain connects TRBV18 to TRBJ1-2; D perhaps matches TRBD1 (6 bases). The length of the CDR3 is 12 residues. Germline V gene lookup returns CDR1 KGHSH and CDR2 LQKENI. Trimming took 3 bases from V and 6 from J, leaving 8 bases between them. CDR3 sequence: CASSPSGDGYTF. The CDR3 DNA is TGTGCCAGCTCACCTTCAGGGGATGGCTACACCTTC.

The J gene is TRBJ2-7, the V gene TRBV28; possible D gene TRBD2, 6 bases. CDR1 and CDR2 from the germline V gene are MDHEN and SYDVKM. This CDR3 has 12 amino acids. Trimming took off 8 bases at V and 5 bases at J, with 13 bases between the two ends. The CDR3 here is CASEGGANEQYF. The CDR3 coding sequence is TGTGCCAGCGAGGGCGGGGCGAACGAGCAGTACTTC. The variable domain in full, with the rest retrieved from reference TRBV28 and TRBJ2-7, is DVKVTQSSRYLVKRTGEKVFLECVQDMDHENMFWYRQDPGLGLRLIYFSYDVKMKEKGDIPEGYSVSREKKERFSLILESASTNQTSMYLCASEGGANEQYFGPGTRLTVT.

The rearrangement joins TRBV7-8 to TRBJ2-2; TRBD2 is a possible D gene (5 bases). The V gene's germline CDR1 is SGHVS and CDR2 FQNEAQ. The CDR3 loop spans 15 amino acids. V was trimmed by 5 bases and J by 1 base, leaving 11 bases between them. The CDR3 sequence: CASSRPGMNTGELFF. The DNA for the CDR3 is TGTGCCAGCAGCCGCCCGGGAATGAACACCGGGGAGCTGTTTTTT.

The chain has TRBV12-5 and TRBJ2-1, with TRBD2 identical over 7 bases. The CDR3 is 17 amino acids. Germline CDR1 LGHNT, CDR2 FRNRAP. V shed 7 bases and J 8 bases; nucleotides not matched to a gene: 20. Here the CDR3 DNA reads TGTGCTAGTGCCTCCCGTGTTGTGGGAGGGCCTAACGATGAGCAGTTCTTC. Protein product: CASASRVVGGPNDEQFF.

The V call is TRBV10-3, the J call TRBJ1-1; D possibly corresponds to TRBD1 (6 bases). There are 11 residues in the CDR3. Germline V gene data show CDR1 as ENHRY and CDR2 as SYGVKD. V was cut by 10 bases and J by 5 bases, with 11 bases left in between. CDR3 coding DNA: TGTGCCACCCAAAGGGGGACTGAAGCTTTCTTT. Amino acids: CATQRGTEAFF.

V gene TRBV27 combines with J gene TRBJ2-3; D ambiguous. The germline V gene encodes CDR1 MNHEY and CDR2 SMNVEV (reference sequence). V was clipped by 2 bases and J by 1 base, with 4 bases between them. The CDR3 consists of 13 residues. The CDR3 loop reads CASSLTGTDTQYF. CDR3 DNA: TGTGCCAGCAGTTTAACAGGCACAGATACGCAGTATTTT.

This chain connects TRBV28 to TRBJ2-7; possible D gene TRBD2, 5 bases. The V and J ends lost 3 bases and 6 bases respectively, with 15 bases between them. The CDR3 has 14 amino acids. CDR1 and CDR2 (germline): MDHEN, SYDVKM. The CDR3 nucleotides read TGTGCCAGCAGTTTCGGAACTAGAACCGGCGAGCAGTACTTC. This encodes CASSFGTRTGEQYF.

The rearrangement uses TRBV11-2 and TRBJ1-1; TRBD1 is a possible D gene (5 bases). Germline CDR1 and CDR2: SGHAT and FQNNGV. The CDR3 consists of 14 residues. Trimming stripped 1 base from V and 1 base from J, with 7 bases between. The CDR3 DNA reads TGTGCCAGCAGCTTAGGGGGGGGGAACACTGAAGCTTTCTTT. Protein sequence: CASSLGGGNTEAFF.

The genes are TRBV9 and TRBJ2-5, with 10 bases identical to TRBD2. CDR1 SGDLS and CDR2 YYNGEE come from the germline V gene. CDR3 length: 14 residues. The junction had 2 bases not matched to a gene; V was cut back by 3 bases and J by 3 bases. Here the CDR3 DNA reads TGTGCCAGCAGCGGAGCGGGAGGGGAAGAGACCCAGTACTTC. This translates into CASSGAGGEETQYF.

The chain joins TRBV30 to TRBJ1-4; the match to TRBD1 covers 7 bases. There are 15 residues in the CDR3. In germline, CDR1 is GTSNPN, CDR2 SVGIG (reference sequence). Trimming cost V 3 bases and J 7 bases; bases outside gene matches: 11. Here the CDR3 reads CAWRGKTGFREKLFF. The CDR3 DNA follows: TGTGCCTGGAGGGGCAAGACAGGGTTTCGTGAAAAACTGTTTTTT.

The V gene is TRBV6-1, the J gene TRBJ2-3, with 7 bases identical to TRBD2. CDR1 MNHNS and CDR2 SASEGT come from the germline V gene. With V trimmed by 2 bases and J by 0 bases, 8 bases remained unmatched. The CDR3 spans 17 residues. The CDR3 DNA reads as TGTGCCAGCAGTGAAAGAGTCAGCGGGGCTAGCACAGATACGCAGTATTTT. As protein: CASSERVSGASTDTQYF.

The chain joins TRBV7-2 to TRBJ1-2; TRBD1 matches at 7 bases. V lost 5 bases to trimming and J lost 1 base; unmatched junction nucleotides: 7. Germline lookup yields CDR1 SGHTA and CDR2 FQGNSA. The CDR3 consists of 15 residues. The CDR3 is CASSGGQNHNYGYTF. The DNA for the CDR3 is TGTGCCAGCAGCGGGGGACAGAACCATAACTATGGCTACACCTTC.